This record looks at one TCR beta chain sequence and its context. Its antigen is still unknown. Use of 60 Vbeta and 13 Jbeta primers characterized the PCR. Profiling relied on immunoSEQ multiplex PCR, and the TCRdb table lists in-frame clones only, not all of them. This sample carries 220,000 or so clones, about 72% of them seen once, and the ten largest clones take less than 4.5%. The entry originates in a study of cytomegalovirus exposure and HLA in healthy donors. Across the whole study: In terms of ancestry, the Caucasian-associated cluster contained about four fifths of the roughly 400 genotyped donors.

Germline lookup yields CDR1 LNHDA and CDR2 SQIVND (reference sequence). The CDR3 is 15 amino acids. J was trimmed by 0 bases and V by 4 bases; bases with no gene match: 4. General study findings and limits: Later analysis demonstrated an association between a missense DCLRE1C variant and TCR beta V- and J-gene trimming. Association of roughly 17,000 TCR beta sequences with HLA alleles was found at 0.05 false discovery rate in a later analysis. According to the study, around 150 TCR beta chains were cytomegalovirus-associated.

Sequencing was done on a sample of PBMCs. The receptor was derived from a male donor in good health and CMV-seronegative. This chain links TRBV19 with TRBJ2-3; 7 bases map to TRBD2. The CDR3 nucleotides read TGTGCCAGTAGTACGCTAGCGGCAAGCACAGATACGCAGTATTTT. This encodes CASSTLAASTDTQYF.